A single sample gave rise to the 26 T cell receptor beta chains below, sequenced in a study of blood T cell repertoires in COVID-19. TCRdb's table, derived via immunoSEQ multiplex PCR, lists solely in-frame clones and lacks some. The sample records under 400,000 clones, nearly 90% being singletons. The sample was peripheral blood. These receptors were obtained from a young man with active or convalescent COVID-19.

The gene calls are TRBV25-1 and TRBJ1-1, with 8 bases aligning to TRBD1. J lost 3 bases, V lost 3 bases, and 6 bases had no gene match. Per germline, CDR1 MGHDK and CDR2 SYGVNS. The CDR3 is 15 amino acids. The CDR3 DNA sequence: TGTGCCAGCAGTGATTCAGGGGGCCCGGACACTGAAGCTTTCTTT. This translates into CASSDSGGPDTEAFF. The complete variable domain, with remaining parts taken from reference TRBV25-1 and TRBJ1-1, reads EADIYQTPRYLVIGTGKKITLECSQTMGHDKMYWYQQDPGMELHLIHYSYGVNSTEKGDLSSESTVSRIRTEHFPLTLESARPSHTSQYLCASSDSGGPDTEAFFGQGTRLTVV.

Points on this clone: An end of the junction differs from the germline gene, which may be a read error. V and J are TRBV7-7 and TRBJ2-1; D may be TRBD2 (6 bases). Germline CDR1 is SSHAT and CDR2 is FNYEAQ (reference sequence). The CDR3 loop spans 15 amino acids. The CDR3 DNA follows: TGTGCTAGCAGCCGGGGGTCTTTTTCCTACAATGAGCAGTTCTTC. Translation: CASSRGSFSYNEQFF.

The V gene is TRBV7-8, the J gene TRBJ2-7, with 9 bases fitting TRBD2. Germline-derived CDR1 and CDR2 are SGHVS and FQNEAQ. The CDR3 has 15 amino acids. With V trimmed by 5 bases and J by 3 bases, 8 bases remained unmatched. CDR3 coding DNA: TGTGCCAGCAGCCCGGGTAGCGGGGGATACTACGAGCAGTACTTC. Translated, it gives CASSPGSGGYYEQYF.

This clone appeared once. This sequence joins TRBV4-1 and TRBJ1-5; TRBD1 matches 7 bases. The V segment lost 0 bases and the J segment 5 bases; nucleotides outside the gene matches: 7. CDR1 MGHRA and CDR2 YSYEKL come from the germline V gene. The CDR3 runs to 16 residues. CDR3 DNA sequence: TGCGCCAGCAGCCAAGAAGAGGGGGCTTCGCATCAGCCCCAGCATTTT. This sequence encodes CASSQEEGASHQPQHF.

The chain couples TRBV7-3 to TRBJ2-2, with a possible D match to TRBD2 (7 bases). In germline, CDR1 is SGHTA, CDR2 FQGTGA. This CDR3 comprises 14 residues. V dropped 8 bases and J dropped 4 bases, with 14 bases sitting between them. CDR3: CASEAGAGTGELFF. As DNA, the CDR3 is TGTGCCAGCGAGGCGGGGGCGGGCACCGGGGAGCTGTTTTTT.

J is TRBJ2-5 and V is TRBV5-1, with D possibly matching TRBD2 (6 bases). Between the trimmed V and J ends, which lost 7 bases and 0 bases, there was a span of 13 bases. The CDR3 length is 14 residues. Germline CDR1 and CDR2: SGHRS and YFSETQ. The CDR3 loop is CASGPGEYQETQYF. The CDR3, as DNA: TGCGCCAGCGGACCGGGAGAGTACCAAGAGACCCAGTACTTC.

V usage is TRBV3-1 (or the pseudogene TRBV3-2) and J usage is TRBJ1-5, with D maybe TRBD1 (5 bases). CDR3 length equals 15 residues. With 0 bases removed from V and 4 bases from J, the gap between germline ends came to 10 bases. Germline V gene lookup returns CDR1 LGHDT and CDR2 YNNKEL (reference sequence). The CDR3 protein is CASSQDMTENQPQHF. CDR3 in DNA: TGTGCCAGCAGCCAAGATATGACAGAGAATCAGCCCCAGCATTTT.

The rearrangement links TRBV7-8 to TRBJ1-2; D is ambiguous. V lost 7 bases to trimming and J lost 1 base, with 10 bases between them. Germline V CDR1 and CDR2: SGHVS, FQNEAQ. The CDR3 is made up of 13 amino acids. CDR3 residues: CASTGDYNYGYTF. The CDR3 coding sequence is TGTGCCAGCACGGGCGACTATAACTATGGCTACACCTTC.

Here the CDR3 reads CASSLVAVSEAFF. In DNA form, the CDR3 reads TGTGCCAGCAGCTTAGTGGCGGTCTCTGAAGCTTTCTTT. The chain joins TRBV7-8 to TRBJ1-1, with D unclear. The germline CDR1 and CDR2 sequences are SGHVS and FQNEAQ. The CDR3 extends over 13 amino acids. V was cut by 1 base and J by 6 bases, with 9 bases left in between. The whole variable domain, remainder taken from reference TRBV7-8 and TRBJ1-1, is GAGVSQSPRYKVAKRGQDVALRCDPISGHVSLFWYQQALGQGPEFLTYFQNEAQLDKSGLPSDRFFAERPEGSVSTLKIQRTQQEDSAVYLCASSLVAVSEAFFGQGTRLTVV.

This clone showed up just a few times. The CDR3 region is CASSLPTEYEQYF. The DNA of the CDR3 is TGTGCCAGCAGCTTACCGACTGAATACGAGCAGTACTTC. The rearrangement joins TRBV7-9 to TRBJ2-7, with D uncertain. The CDR3 totals 13 residues. The V end was cut by 2 bases, the J end by 4 bases, with 9 bases between. Germline V CDR1 and CDR2: SEHNR, FQNEAQ (reference sequence).

The chain joins TRBV29-1 to TRBJ1-2, with TRBD1 identical over 10 bases. V shed 6 bases and J 7 bases; nucleotides not matched to a gene: 5. Per germline, CDR1 SQVTM and CDR2 ANQGSEA. The CDR3 runs 12 residues. The CDR3 loop reads CSVRGQGGGYTF. The CDR3 region has the DNA TGCAGCGTGCGCGGACAGGGGGGTGGCTACACCTTC.

This chain connects TRBV6-5 to TRBJ2-1; 8 bases fit TRBD2. The V gene end was trimmed by 0 bases and the J gene end by 3 bases; junction bases not matched to a gene: 4. Germline assignment: CDR1 MNHEY and CDR2 SVGAGI. This CDR3 comprises 16 residues. The CDR3 DNA is TGTGCCAGCAGTTACTCCTCGCTAGCGGGCTACAATGAGCAGTTCTTC. The encoded protein is CASSYSSLAGYNEQFF.

This chain connects TRBV28 to TRBJ1-5, with D possibly matching TRBD1 (6 bases). Looked up from germline, CDR1 is MDHEN and CDR2 is SYDVKM. V lost 11 bases and J lost 5, with 19 bases in between. The CDR3 runs to 14 residues. CDR3 region: CAGRTAGDHQPQHF. CDR3 nucleotides: TGTGCCGGGCGGACAGCGGGGGACCATCAGCCCCAGCATTTT.

The rearrangement uses TRBV5-5 and TRBJ1-1; no clear D. This CDR3 comprises 15 residues. Germline loops: CDR1 SGHKS, CDR2 YYEKEE (reference sequence). The V and J ends lost 2 bases and 4 bases respectively, with 15 bases between them. The DNA for the CDR3 is TGTGCCAGCAGCTTCCAACACCGGGTTGGCACTGAAGCTTTCTTT. Translation: CASSFQHRVGTEAFF.

CDR3 sequence: CASSLSEGNQPQHF. DNA for the CDR3: TGTGCCAGCAGTTTATCGGAGGGAAATCAGCCCCAGCATTTT. The gene calls are TRBV27 and TRBJ1-5; D is uncertain. Per the germline V gene, CDR1 is MNHEY and CDR2 is SMNVEV (reference sequence). The V gene lost 0 bases and the J gene lost 4 bases, with 7 bases spanning the gap. CDR3 size: 14 residues.

This chain uses TRBV7-2 with TRBJ2-3, with a possible D match to TRBD2 (5 bases). CDR3 length equals 14 residues. V was cut by 1 base and J by 4 bases, with 9 bases left in between. Germline-derived CDR1 and CDR2 are SGHTA and FQGNSA. The CDR3 is CASSLGRTSDTQYF. The DNA of the CDR3 is TGTGCCAGCAGCTTAGGACGGACTTCAGATACGCAGTATTTT.

The rearrangement joins TRBV5-6 to TRBJ1-5, with a tentative D call TRBD1 (5 bases). V was cut by 4 bases and J by 6 bases, with 14 bases left in between. This CDR3 is built from 14 residues. Germline V lookup: CDR1 SGHDT, CDR2 YYEEEE. The CDR3 is CASSIGPGGQPQHF. The CDR3 DNA follows: TGTGCCAGCAGCATCGGACCGGGGGGTCAGCCCCAGCATTTT.

V gene TRBV15 combines with J gene TRBJ2-7, with 12 bases lining up with TRBD2. The CDR3 is 15 residues long. Unmatched junction bases numbered 6, after V lost 0 bases and J lost 9 bases. Germline values: CDR1 LNHNV, CDR2 YYDKDF (reference sequence). CDR3 residues: CATSRDTSGRTAQYF. CDR3 nucleotides: TGTGCCACCAGCAGAGATACTAGCGGGAGGACAGCGCAGTACTTC.

The gene calls are TRBV18 and TRBJ2-3; 7 bases are shared with TRBD1. Germline loops: CDR1 KGHSH, CDR2 LQKENI. V was pared by 2 bases and J by 0 bases, with 5 bases of the junction left unmatched. This CDR3 region has 16 residues. This CDR3 is CASSPLDRRSTDTQYF. The CDR3 DNA reads TGTGCCAGCTCACCATTGGACAGGAGAAGCACAGATACGCAGTATTTT.

The V and J genes are TRBV6-5 and TRBJ2-7, with no clear D. Trimming cost V 7 bases and J 6 bases, with 10 bases left between them. This CDR3 has 11 amino acids. CDR1 and CDR2 (germline): MNHEY, SVGAGI. The CDR3 spells CASKTGLEQYF. The CDR3, as DNA: TGTGCCAGCAAAACGGGTCTCGAGCAGTACTTC.

This chain connects TRBV19 to TRBJ2-2; no clear D gene. This CDR3 spans 14 amino acids. Germline values: CDR1 LNHDA, CDR2 SQIVND (reference sequence). The V end was cut by 5 bases, the J end by 2 bases, with 9 bases between. The DNA for the CDR3 is TGTGCCAGTAGTCACATAACCAACACCGGGGAGCTGTTTTTT. This codes for CASSHITNTGELFF.

Remarks on this clone: A junction end diverges from the germline sequence, so it may reflect a read error. This chain joins TRBV11-3 and TRBJ2-5; no clear D. Germline-derived CDR1 and CDR2 are SGHNT and YENEEA. The CDR3 runs 13 residues. In DNA form, the CDR3 reads TGTGCCAGCAGCTTAGACCGAAGAGAGGCCCAGTACTTC. Its protein product is CASSLDRREAQYF. The full variable domain, its missing parts supplied by reference TRBV11-3 and TRBJ2-5, is EAGVVQSPRYKIIEKKQPVAFWCNPISGHNTLYWYLQNLGQGPELLIRYENEEAVDDSQLPKDRFSAERLKGVDSTLKIQPAELGDSAVYLCASSLDRREAQYFGPGTRLLVL.

CDR3 DNA sequence: TGTGCCAGCAGCTTAAGTATAGAATACGAGCAGTACTTC. Amino acids: CASSLSIEYEQYF. J is TRBJ2-7 and V is TRBV7-3, with D uncertain. V lost 1 base and J lost 4, with 8 bases in between. The CDR3 consists of 13 residues. The germline V gene encodes CDR1 SGHTA and CDR2 FQGTGA.

The chain has TRBV3-1 (or the pseudogene TRBV3-2) and TRBJ1-2; 9 nucleotides match TRBD1. V dropped 3 bases and J dropped 4; count of bases not matched to a gene: 9. Germline CDR1 and CDR2: LGHDT and YNNKEL (reference sequence). The CDR3 has 16 residues. The CDR3 loop is CASSQGKPGQGYGYTF. The CDR3 bases are TGTGCCAGCAGCCAGGGGAAGCCGGGACAGGGCTATGGCTACACCTTC.

This sequence joins TRBV29-1 and TRBJ2-2, with TRBD1 matching over 8 bases. The CDR3 consists of 15 residues. J was trimmed by 0 bases and V by 3 bases; bases with no gene match: 3. The germline gives CDR1 SQVTM, CDR2 ANQGSEA. CDR3 in DNA: TGCAGCGTTGATAGGACAGGGTCGAACACCGGGGAGCTGTTTTTT. Its translation: CSVDRTGSNTGELFF.

CDR3 nucleotide sequence: TGTGCCAGCAGCGTCGACAGGTCAACTAATGAAAAACTGTTTTTT. Protein sequence: CASSVDRSTNEKLFF. The chain uses TRBV7-6 and TRBJ1-4; a possible D gene is TRBD1 (6 bases). With 5 bases removed from V and 0 bases from J, the gap between germline ends came to 10 bases. The CDR3 has 15 amino acids. From germline, CDR1 is SGHVS and CDR2 FNYEAQ.